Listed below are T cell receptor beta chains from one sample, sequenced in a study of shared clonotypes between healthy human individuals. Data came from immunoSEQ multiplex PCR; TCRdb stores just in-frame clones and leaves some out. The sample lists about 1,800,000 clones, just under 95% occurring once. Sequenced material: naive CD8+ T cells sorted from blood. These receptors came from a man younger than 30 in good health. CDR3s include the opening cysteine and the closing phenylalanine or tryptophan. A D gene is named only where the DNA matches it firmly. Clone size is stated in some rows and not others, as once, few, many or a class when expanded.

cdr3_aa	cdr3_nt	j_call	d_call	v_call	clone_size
CASSLVRGLGELFF	TGTGCCAGCAGCTTAGTCCGTGGGCTCGGGGAGCTGTTTTTT	TRBJ2-2	NA	TRBV7-9	NA
CASTRQGRGNEQFF	TGTGCCAGCACCCGACAGGGGAGAGGCAATGAGCAGTTCTTC	TRBJ2-1	TRBD1	TRBV2	NA
CAWSPSYEQYF	TGTGCCTGGAGCCCCTCCTACGAGCAGTACTTC	TRBJ2-7	NA	TRBV30	NA
CASSRTDPAYEQYF	TGTGCCAGCAGCCGAACGGATCCCGCCTACGAGCAGTACTTC	TRBJ2-7	NA	TRBV5-4	NA
CAISDPGTGYAEAFF	TGTGCCATCAGTGACCCCGGGACAGGGTACGCTGAAGCTTTCTTT	TRBJ1-1	TRBD1	TRBV10-3	NA
CASSLGQGDGYTF	TGTGCCAGCAGTTTGGGACAGGGGGATGGCTACACCTTC	TRBJ1-2	TRBD1	TRBV28	once
CAWSVGTGVQPQHF	TGTGCCTGGAGTGTTGGGACAGGGGTTCAGCCCCAGCATTTT	TRBJ1-5	TRBD1	TRBV30	NA
CASSSVRGQEDNEKLFF	TGTGCCAGCTCATCTGTTAGAGGACAGGAGGATAATGAAAAACTGTTTTTT	TRBJ1-4	TRBD1	TRBV18	few
CASSLAGGPYEQYF	TGTGCCAGCAGCCTAGCGGGGGGGCCATACGAGCAGTACTTC	TRBJ2-7	TRBD2	TRBV27	NA
CASSVSGTGSYNEQFF	TGCGCCAGCAGCGTCTCAGGGACAGGGAGCTACAATGAGCAGTTCTTC	TRBJ2-1	TRBD1	TRBV5-1	NA
CASSHSGSSTDTQYF	TGTGCCAGCAGTCATAGCGGGTCTAGCACAGATACGCAGTATTTT	TRBJ2-3	TRBD2	TRBV6-5	NA
CASSEMTGYTF	TGTGCCAGCAGTGAGATGACAGGCTACACCTTC	TRBJ1-2	NA	TRBV6-6	NA
CASSPETSWTGELFF	TGCGCCAGCAGCCCGGAGACTAGTTGGACCGGGGAGCTGTTTTTT	TRBJ2-2	NA	TRBV5-1	NA
CASKDIPGHQPQHF	TGTGCCAGCAAAGACATCCCAGGTCATCAGCCCCAGCATTTT	TRBJ1-5	NA	TRBV6-1	NA
CASSKGKQGAPNDTEAFF	TGTGCCAGCAGCAAAGGGAAACAGGGGGCGCCAAATGACACTGAAGCTTTCTTT	TRBJ1-1	NA	TRBV21-1	NA